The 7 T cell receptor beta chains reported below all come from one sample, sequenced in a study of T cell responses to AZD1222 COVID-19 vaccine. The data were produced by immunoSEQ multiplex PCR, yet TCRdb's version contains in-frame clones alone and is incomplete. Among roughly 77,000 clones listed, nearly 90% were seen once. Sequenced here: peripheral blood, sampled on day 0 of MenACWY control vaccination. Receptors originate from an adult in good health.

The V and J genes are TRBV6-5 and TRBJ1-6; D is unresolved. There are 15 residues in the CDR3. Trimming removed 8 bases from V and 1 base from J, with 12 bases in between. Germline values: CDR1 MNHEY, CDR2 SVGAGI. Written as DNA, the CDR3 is TGTGCCAGCTCTTATGCAGGTTCCTATAATTCACCCCTCCACTTT. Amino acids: CASSYAGSYNSPLHF.

CDR3: CASSSGGQPQHF. CDR3 in DNA: TGTGCCAGTAGTTCCGGGGGGCAGCCCCAGCATTTT. This rearrangement joins TRBV19 to TRBJ1-5; tentatively, D is TRBD1 (5 bases). V was trimmed by 5 bases and J by 7 bases, leaving 9 bases between them. Germline V CDR1 and CDR2: LNHDA, SQIVND (reference sequence). This CDR3 has 12 residues.

The CDR3 bases are TGTGCCAGCAGCAAACCGACGGGACAGGGTTGGTCAGATACGCAGTATTTT. The encoded protein is CASSKPTGQGWSDTQYF. The chain is built from TRBV21-1 and TRBJ2-3; the table's D call of TRBD1 was not tested on the DNA. TRBV21-1 is a known pseudogene. The CDR3 sequence is 17 residues long.

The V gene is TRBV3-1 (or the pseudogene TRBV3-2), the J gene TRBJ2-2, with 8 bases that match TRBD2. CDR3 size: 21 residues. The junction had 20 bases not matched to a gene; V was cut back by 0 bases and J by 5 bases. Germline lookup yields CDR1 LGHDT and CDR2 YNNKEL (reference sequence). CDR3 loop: CASSQDPKLWGSGVETGELFF. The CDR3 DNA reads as TGTGCCAGCAGCCAAGATCCCAAACTATGGGGTAGCGGGGTCGAGACCGGGGAGCTGTTTTTT.

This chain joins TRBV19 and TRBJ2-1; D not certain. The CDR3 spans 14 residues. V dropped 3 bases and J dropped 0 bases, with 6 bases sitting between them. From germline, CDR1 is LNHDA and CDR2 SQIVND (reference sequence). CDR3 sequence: CASSMTGSYNEQFF. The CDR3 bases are TGTGCCAGTAGTATGACGGGCTCCTACAATGAGCAGTTCTTC.

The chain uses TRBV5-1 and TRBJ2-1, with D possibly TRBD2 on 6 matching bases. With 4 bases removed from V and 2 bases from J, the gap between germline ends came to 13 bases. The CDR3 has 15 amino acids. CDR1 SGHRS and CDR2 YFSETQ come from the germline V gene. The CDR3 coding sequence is TGCGCCAGCAGCGTGACGGGAGAAGCCTACAATGAGCAGTTCTTC. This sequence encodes CASSVTGEAYNEQFF.

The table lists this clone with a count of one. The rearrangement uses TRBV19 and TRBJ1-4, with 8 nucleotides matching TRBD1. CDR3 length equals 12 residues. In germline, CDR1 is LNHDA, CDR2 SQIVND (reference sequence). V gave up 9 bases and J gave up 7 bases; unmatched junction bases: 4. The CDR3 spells CARTGASEKLFF. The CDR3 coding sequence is TGTGCCAGGACAGGGGCTAGTGAAAAACTGTTTTTT.